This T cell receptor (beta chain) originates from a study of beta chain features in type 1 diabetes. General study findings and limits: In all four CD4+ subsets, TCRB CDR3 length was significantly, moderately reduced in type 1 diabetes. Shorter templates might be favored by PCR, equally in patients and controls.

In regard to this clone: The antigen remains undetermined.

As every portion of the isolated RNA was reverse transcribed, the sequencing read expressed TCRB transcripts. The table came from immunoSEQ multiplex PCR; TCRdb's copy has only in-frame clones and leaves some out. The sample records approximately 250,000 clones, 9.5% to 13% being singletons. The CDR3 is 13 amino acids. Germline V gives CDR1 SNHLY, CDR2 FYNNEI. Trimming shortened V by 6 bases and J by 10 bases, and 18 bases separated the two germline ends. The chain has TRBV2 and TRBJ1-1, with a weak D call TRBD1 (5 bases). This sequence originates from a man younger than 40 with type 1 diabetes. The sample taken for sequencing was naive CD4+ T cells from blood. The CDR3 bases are TGTGCCAGCAGGAGGGACTTTTCCTTGGCAGCTTTCTTT. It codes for CASRRDFSLAAFF.